This T cell receptor beta chain was sequenced during a study of T cell responses to AZD1222 COVID-19 vaccine. Germline V CDR1 and CDR2: SNHLY, FYNNEI. This CDR3 spans 14 amino acids. Trimming took off 4 bases at V and 0 bases at J, with 9 bases between the two ends. Points on this clone: The sample contains more than one DNA sequence encoding this CDR3.

TCRdb's table, derived via immunoSEQ multiplex PCR, lists solely in-frame clones and lacks some. Here the sample spans about 160,000 clones, approximately 90% being singletons. The specimen was peripheral blood, collected on day 0 of MenACWY control vaccination. The chain recombines TRBV2 with TRBJ1-1; unclear D gene. This TCR was recovered from an adult in good health. The chain's CDR3 is CASSVDRVNTEAFF. The CDR3 DNA reads TGTGCCAGCAGTGTCGACCGCGTGAACACTGAAGCTTTCTTT.